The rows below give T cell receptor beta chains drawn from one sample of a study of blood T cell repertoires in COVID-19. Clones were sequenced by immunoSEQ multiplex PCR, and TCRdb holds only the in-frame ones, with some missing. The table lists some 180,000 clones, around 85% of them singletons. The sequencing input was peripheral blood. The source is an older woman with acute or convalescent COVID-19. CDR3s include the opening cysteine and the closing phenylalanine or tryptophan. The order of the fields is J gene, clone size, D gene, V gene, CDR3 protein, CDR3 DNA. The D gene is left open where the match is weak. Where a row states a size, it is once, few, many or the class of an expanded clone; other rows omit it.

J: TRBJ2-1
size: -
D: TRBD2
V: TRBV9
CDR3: CASSVGGVAGEGEQFF
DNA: TGTGCCAGCAGCGTAGGGGGAGTAGCGGGAGAGGGTGAGCAGTTCTTC

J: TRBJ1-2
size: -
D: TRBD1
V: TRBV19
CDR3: CASSTRDRVDGYTF
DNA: TGTGCCAGTAGTACACGGGACAGGGTCGATGGCTACACCTTC

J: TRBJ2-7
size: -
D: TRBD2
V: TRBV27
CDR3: CASRPTSGYFYEQYF
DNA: TGTGCCAGCAGACCTACTAGCGGGTACTTCTACGAGCAGTACTTC

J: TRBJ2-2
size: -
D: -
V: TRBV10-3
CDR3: CAISGKQVNTGELFF
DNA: TGTGCCATCAGTGGGAAACAGGTGAACACCGGGGAGCTGTTTTTT

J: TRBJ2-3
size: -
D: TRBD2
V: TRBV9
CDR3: CASSVATSGDTQYF
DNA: TGTGCCAGCAGCGTAGCTACTAGCGGAGATACGCAGTATTTT

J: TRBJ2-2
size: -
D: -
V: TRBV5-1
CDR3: CASSLEWGGTGELFF
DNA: TGCGCCAGCAGCTTGGAATGGGGAGGAACCGGGGAGCTGTTTTTT

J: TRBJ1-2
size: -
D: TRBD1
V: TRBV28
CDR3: CASSPHRGQVNYGYTF
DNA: TGTGCCAGCAGTCCCCACAGGGGGCAAGTCAACTATGGCTACACCTTC

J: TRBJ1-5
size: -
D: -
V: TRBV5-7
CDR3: CASSLASDTPRSNQPQHF
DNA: TGTGCCAGCAGCTTGGCCTCGGACACACCTCGGAGCAATCAGCCCCAGCATTTT

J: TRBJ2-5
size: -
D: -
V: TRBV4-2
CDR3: CASSQDPGPQTQYF
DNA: TGTGCCAGCAGCCAAGATCCAGGCCCTCAGACCCAGTACTTC

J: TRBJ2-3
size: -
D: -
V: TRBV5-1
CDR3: CASSLFTGSTDTQYF
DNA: TGCGCCAGCAGCTTGTTCACAGGGAGCACAGATACGCAGTATTTT

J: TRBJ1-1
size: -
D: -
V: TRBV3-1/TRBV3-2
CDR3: CASSQGAGVRTEAFF
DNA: TGTGCCAGCAGCCAAGGGGCGGGAGTAAGAACTGAAGCTTTCTTT

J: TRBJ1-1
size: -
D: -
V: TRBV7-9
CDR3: CASSIFNSRGLDTEAFF
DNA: TGTGCCAGCAGCATATTCAATTCCAGGGGATTGGACACTGAAGCTTTCTTT

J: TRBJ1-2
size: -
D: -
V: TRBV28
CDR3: CASRTSNYGYTF
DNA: TGTGCCAGCCGGACATCTAACTATGGCTACACCTTC

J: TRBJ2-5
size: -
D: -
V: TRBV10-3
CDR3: CAISAVLDRQETQYF
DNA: TGTGCCATCAGTGCAGTCTTGGACAGACAAGAGACCCAGTACTTC

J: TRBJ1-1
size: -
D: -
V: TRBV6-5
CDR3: CASSYLGGGTEAFF
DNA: TGTGCCAGCAGTTACCTCGGGGGGGGGACTGAAGCTTTCTTT

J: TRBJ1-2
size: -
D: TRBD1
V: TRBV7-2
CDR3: CASTRRGQGGYGYTF
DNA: TGTGCCAGCACCAGGCGGGGACAGGGAGGCTATGGCTACACCTTC

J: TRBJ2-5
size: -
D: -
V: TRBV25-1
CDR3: CASTPRPNQETQYF
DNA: TGTGCCAGCACGCCGCGGCCGAACCAAGAGACCCAGTACTTC

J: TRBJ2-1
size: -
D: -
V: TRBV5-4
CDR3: CASSLGGGRYEQFF
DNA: TGTGCCAGCAGCTTGGGGGGAGGAAGATATGAGCAGTTCTTC

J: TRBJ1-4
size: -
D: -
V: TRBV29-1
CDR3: CSVDEGFEEKLFF
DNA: TGCAGCGTTGATGAGGGATTTGAGGAAAAACTGTTTTTT

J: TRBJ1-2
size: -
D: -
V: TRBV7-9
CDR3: CASSLGSGGAGYGYTF
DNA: TGTGCCAGCAGCTTAGGTTCGGGGGGCGCTGGCTATGGCTACACCTTC

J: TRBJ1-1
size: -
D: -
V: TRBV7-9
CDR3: CASSLRGYATFF
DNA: TGTGCCAGCAGCTTACGGGGGTATGCAACTTTCTTT

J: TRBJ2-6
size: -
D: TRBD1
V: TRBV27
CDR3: CASSFTGGASGANVLTF
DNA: TGTGCCAGCAGCTTCACAGGGGGCGCGTCTGGGGCCAACGTCCTGACTTTC

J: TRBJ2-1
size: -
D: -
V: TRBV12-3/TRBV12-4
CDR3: CASSLARYNEQFF
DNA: TGTGCCAGCAGTTTAGCGCGCTACAATGAGCAGTTCTTC

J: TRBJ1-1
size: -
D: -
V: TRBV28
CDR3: CASSLRAEAFF
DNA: TGTGCCAGCAGCTTGAGGGCTGAAGCTTTCTTT

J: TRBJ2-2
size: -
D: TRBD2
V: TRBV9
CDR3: CASSASGRAWTGELFF
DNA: TGTGCCAGCAGCGCTAGCGGGAGGGCATGGACCGGGGAGCTGTTTTTT

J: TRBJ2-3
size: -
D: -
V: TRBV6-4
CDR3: CASSRSRGSDTQYF
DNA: TGTGCCAGCAGTCGCAGCCGGGGTTCAGATACGCAGTATTTT

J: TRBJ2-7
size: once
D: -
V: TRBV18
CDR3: CASSVASETYEQYF
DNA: TGTGCCAGCTCAGTGGCTAGCGAGACCTACGAGCAGTACTTC

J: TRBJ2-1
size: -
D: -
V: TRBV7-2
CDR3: CASSTPAGWRNEQFF
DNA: TGTGCCAGCAGCACCCCGGCGGGTTGGCGCAATGAGCAGTTCTTC

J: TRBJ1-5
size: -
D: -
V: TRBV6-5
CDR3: CASKPRQSDHQPQHF
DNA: TGTGCCAGCAAACCGCGGCAATCAGACCATCAGCCCCAGCATTTT

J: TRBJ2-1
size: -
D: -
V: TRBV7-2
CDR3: CASSRTASNEQFF
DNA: TGTGCCAGCAGTCGGACTGCCTCCAATGAGCAGTTCTTC

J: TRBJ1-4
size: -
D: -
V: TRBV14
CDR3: CASSQDQWPTNEKLFF
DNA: TGTGCCAGCAGCCAAGATCAGTGGCCAACTAATGAAAAACTGTTTTTT

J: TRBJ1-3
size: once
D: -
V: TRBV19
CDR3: CASMGMTAGNTIYF
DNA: TGTGCCAGTATGGGGATGACAGCTGGAAACACCATATATTTT

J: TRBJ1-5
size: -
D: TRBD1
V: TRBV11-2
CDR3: CASSLNRGSGPQHF
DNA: TGTGCCAGCAGCTTAAACAGGGGGAGTGGGCCCCAGCATTTT

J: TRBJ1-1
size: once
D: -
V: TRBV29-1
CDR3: CSSRGGEGAFF
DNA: TGCAGCTCTCGAGGGGGGGAAGGAGCTTTCTTT

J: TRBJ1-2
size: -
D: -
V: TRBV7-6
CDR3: CALLGAYGYTF
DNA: TGTGCCCTCCTAGGAGCCTATGGCTACACCTTC

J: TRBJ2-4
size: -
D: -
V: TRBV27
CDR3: CASTTRTQGNIQYF
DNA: TGTGCCAGCACCACCCGGACACAGGGAAACATTCAGTACTTC

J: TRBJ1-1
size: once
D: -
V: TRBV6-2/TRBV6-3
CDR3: CASSGWQGNEAFF
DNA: TGTGCCAGCAGCGGGTGGCAGGGAAATGAAGCTTTCTTT

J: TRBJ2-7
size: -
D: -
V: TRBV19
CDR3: CASSTSGHPSYEQYF
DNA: TGTGCCAGTAGTACTTCGGGACACCCGTCCTACGAGCAGTACTTC

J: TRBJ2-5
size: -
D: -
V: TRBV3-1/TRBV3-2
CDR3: CASSRGLTGETQYF
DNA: TGTGCCAGCAGCCGCGGACTTACTGGAGAGACCCAGTACTTC

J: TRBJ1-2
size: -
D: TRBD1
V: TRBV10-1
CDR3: CARGETGGLYGYTF
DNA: TGCGCCAGGGGAGAGACAGGGGGCCTCTATGGCTACACCTTC

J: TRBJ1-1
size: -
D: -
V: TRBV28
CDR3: CASSLWQEGTEAFF
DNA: TGTGCCAGCAGTTTATGGCAGGAGGGCACTGAAGCTTTCTTT

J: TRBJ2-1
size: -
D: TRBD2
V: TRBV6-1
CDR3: CASSSPGLEGNEQFF
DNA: TGTGCCAGCAGTTCTCCGGGACTAGAAGGGAATGAGCAGTTCTTC

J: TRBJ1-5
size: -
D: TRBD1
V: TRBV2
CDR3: CASSPGGYQPQHF
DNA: TGTGCCAGCTCCCCAGGGGGCTATCAGCCCCAGCATTTT

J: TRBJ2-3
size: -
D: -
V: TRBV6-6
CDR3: CASSYSTATDTQYF
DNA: TGTGCCAGCAGTTACTCGACAGCCACAGATACGCAGTATTTT

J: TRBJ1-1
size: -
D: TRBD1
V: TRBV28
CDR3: CASSKGQLISTEAFF
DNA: TGTGCCAGCAGTAAGGGACAGCTGATAAGCACTGAAGCTTTCTTT

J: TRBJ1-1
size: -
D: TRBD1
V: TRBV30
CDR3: CAWSRDRNTEAFF
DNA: TGTGCCTGGTCAAGGGACAGGAACACTGAAGCTTTCTTT

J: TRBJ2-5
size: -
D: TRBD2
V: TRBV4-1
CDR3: CASSQEGVAGFGETQYF
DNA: TGCGCCAGCAGCCAAGAAGGGGTAGCGGGGTTCGGGGAGACCCAGTACTTC

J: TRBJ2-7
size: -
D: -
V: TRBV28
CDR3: CASSLGRLGEASYEQYF
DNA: TGTGCCAGCAGTTTGGGAAGGTTGGGGGAGGCCTCCTACGAGCAGTACTTC

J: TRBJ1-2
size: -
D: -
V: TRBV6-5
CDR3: CATTDSPAWGYTF
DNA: TGTGCCACGACGGACTCTCCCGCTTGGGGCTACACCTTC

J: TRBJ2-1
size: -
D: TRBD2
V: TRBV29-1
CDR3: CSVRREFVNEQFF
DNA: TGCAGCGTTCGGCGGGAGTTTGTTAATGAGCAGTTCTTC

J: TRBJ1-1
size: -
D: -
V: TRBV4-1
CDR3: CASPLGGSTEAFF
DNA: TGCGCCAGCCCTCTCGGGGGGTCCACTGAAGCTTTCTTT

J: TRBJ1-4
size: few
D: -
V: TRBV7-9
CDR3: CASSLARLASGGEKLFF
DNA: TGTGCCAGCAGCTTAGCTCGTCTAGCCAGCGGGGGAGAAAAACTGTTTTTT

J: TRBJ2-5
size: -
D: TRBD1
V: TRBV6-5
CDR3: CASSYATQGQGTQYF
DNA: TGTGCCAGCAGTTACGCCACACAGGGGCAAGGGACCCAGTACTTC

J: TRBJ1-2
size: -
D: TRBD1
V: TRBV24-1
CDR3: CATSEWDSSLDFTYGYTF
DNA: TGTGCCACCAGTGAGTGGGACAGCTCGCTTGACTTCACCTATGGCTACACCTTC

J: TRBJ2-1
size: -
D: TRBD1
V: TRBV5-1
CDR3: CASWRQGNEQFF
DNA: TGCGCCAGCTGGAGACAGGGAAATGAGCAGTTCTTC

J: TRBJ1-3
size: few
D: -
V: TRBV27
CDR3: CASSSQTGNTIYF
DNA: TGTGCCAGCAGTTCCCAGACTGGAAACACCATATATTTT

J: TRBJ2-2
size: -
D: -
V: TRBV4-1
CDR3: CASSQAGVYTGELFF
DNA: TGCGCCAGCAGCCAAGCAGGGGTGTACACCGGGGAGCTGTTTTTT